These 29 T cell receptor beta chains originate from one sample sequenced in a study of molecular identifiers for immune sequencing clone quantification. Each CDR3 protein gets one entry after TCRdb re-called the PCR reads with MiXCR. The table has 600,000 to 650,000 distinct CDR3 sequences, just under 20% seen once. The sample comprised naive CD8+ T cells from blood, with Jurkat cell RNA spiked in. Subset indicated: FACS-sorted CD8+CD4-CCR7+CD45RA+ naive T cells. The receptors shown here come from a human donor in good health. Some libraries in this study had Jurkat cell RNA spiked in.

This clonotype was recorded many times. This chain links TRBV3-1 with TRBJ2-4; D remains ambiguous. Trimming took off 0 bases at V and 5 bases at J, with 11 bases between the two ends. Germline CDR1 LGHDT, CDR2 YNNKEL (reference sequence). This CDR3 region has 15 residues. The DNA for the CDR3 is TGTGCCAGCAGCCAAGATATGGTGCGCGAAAACATTCAGTACTTC. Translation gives CASSQDMVRENIQYF.

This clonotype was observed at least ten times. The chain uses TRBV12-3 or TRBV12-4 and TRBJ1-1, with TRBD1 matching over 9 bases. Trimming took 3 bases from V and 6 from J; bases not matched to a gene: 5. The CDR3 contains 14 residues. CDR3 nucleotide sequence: TGTGCCAGCAGTTTGGACAGGGGAAAACCTGAAGCTTTCTTT. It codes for CASSLDRGKPEAFF.

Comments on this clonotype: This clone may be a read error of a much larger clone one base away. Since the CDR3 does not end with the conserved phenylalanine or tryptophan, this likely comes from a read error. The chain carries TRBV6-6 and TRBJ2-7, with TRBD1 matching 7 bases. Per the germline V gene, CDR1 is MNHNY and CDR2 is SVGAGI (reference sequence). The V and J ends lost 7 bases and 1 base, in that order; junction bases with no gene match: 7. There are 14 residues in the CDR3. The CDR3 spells CASKPGQLSYEQYS. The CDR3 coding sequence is TGTGCCAGCAAACCGGGACAGCTGTCCTACGAGCAGTACTCC.

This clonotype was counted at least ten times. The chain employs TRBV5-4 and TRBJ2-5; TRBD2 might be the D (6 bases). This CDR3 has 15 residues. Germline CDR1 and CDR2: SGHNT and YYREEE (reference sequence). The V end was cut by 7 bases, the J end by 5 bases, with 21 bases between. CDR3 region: CASPLLAPAGETQYF. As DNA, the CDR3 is TGTGCCAGCCCCCTCCTAGCGCCGGCGGGGGAGACCCAGTACTTC. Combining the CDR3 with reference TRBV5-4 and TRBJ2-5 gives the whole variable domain ETGVTQSPTHLIKTRGQQVTLRCSSQSGHNTVSWYQQALGQGPQFIFQYYREEENGRGNFPPRFSGLQFPNYSSELNVNALELDDSALYLCASPLLAPAGETQYFGPGTRLLVL.

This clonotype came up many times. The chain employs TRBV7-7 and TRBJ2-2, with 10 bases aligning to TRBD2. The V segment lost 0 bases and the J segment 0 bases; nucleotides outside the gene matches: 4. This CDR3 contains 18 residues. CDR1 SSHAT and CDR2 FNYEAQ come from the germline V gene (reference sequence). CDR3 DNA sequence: TGTGCCAGCAGCTTAGCGCCTAGCGGGGGACCGAACACCGGGGAGCTGTTTTTT. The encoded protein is CASSLAPSGGPNTGELFF.

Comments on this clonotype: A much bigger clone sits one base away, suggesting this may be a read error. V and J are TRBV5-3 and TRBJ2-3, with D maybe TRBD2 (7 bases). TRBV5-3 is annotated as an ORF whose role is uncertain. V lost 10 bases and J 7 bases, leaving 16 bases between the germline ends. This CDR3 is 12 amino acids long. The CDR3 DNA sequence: TGTGCCGGGGGGAGGGGGGCAAATACGCAGTATTTT. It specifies CAGGRGANTQYF.

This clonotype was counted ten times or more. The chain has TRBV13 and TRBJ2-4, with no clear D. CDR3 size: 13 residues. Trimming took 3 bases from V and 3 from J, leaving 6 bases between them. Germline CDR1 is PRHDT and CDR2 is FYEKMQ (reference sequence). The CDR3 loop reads CASSLMVKNIQYF. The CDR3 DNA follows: TGTGCCAGCAGCTTGATGGTCAAAAACATTCAGTACTTC.

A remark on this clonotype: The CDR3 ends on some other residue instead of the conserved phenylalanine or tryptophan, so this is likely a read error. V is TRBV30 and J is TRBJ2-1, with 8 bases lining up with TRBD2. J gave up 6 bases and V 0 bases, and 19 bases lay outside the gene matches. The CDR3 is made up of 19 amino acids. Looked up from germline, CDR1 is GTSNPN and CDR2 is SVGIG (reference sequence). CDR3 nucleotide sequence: TGTGCCTGGAGTGTACCCCTACCAACCGGGACTAGTCTTGTCAATGAGCAGTTCCTC. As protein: CAWSVPLPTGTSLVNEQFL.

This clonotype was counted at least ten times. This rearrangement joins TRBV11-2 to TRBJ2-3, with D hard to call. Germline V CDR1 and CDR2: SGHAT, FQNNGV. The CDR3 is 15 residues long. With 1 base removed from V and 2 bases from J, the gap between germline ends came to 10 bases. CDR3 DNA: TGTGCCAGCAGCTTAGTTTGGAGCGACACAGATACGCAGTATTTT. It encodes CASSLVWSDTDTQYF.

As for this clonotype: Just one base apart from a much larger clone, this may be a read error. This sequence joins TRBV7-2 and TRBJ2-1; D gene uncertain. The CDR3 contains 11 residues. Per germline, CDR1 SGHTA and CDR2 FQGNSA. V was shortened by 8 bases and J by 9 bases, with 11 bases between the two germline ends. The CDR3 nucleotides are TGTGCCAGCGGCCTCAGGAGTGAGCAGTTCTTC. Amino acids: CASGLRSEQFF.

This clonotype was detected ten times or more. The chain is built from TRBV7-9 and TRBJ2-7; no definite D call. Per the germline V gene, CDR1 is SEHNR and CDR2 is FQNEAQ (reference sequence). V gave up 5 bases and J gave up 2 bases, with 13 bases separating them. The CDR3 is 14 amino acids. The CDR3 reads CASSTGPSTYEQYF. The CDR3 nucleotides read TGTGCCAGCAGCACTGGACCCTCCACCTACGAGCAGTACTTC.

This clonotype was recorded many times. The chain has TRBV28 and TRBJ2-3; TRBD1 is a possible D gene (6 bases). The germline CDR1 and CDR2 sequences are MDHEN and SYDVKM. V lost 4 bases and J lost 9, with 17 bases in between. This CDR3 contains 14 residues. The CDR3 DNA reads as TGTGCCAGCAGTTCAGAACAGGGTGTAGGGACGCAGTATTTT. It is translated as CASSSEQGVGTQYF.

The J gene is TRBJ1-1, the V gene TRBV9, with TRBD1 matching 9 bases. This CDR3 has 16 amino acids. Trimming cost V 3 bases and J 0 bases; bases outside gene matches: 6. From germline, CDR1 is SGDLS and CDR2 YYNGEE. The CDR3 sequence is CASSADRGHMNTEAFF. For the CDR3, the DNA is TGTGCCAGCAGCGCGGACAGGGGACACATGAACACTGAAGCTTTCTTT.

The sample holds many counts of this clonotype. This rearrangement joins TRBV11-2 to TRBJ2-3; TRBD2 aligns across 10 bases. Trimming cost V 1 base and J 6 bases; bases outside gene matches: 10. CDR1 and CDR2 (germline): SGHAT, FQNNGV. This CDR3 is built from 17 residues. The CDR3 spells CASSLVPSGGPVDTQYF. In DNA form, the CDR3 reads TGTGCCAGCAGCTTAGTCCCTAGCGGGGGACCGGTGGATACGCAGTATTTT.

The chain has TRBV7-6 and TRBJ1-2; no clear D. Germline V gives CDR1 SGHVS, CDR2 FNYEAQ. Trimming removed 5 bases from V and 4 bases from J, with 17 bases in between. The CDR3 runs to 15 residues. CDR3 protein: CASSLQSGLSYGYTF. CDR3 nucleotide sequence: TGTGCCAGCAGCCTACAGTCCGGACTGAGCTATGGCTACACCTTC.

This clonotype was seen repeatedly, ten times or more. The DNA of the CDR3 is TGTGCCAGCAGCTGGACCGGGACTTTACAAGAGACCCAGTACTTC. It translates to CASSWTGTLQETQYF. The chain joins TRBV5-4 to TRBJ2-5; TRBD2 is a possible D gene (6 bases). This CDR3 is 15 amino acids long. Deletions cut 3 bases from V and 2 bases from J, with 14 bases between. CDR1 and CDR2 from the germline V gene are SGHNT and YYREEE (reference sequence).

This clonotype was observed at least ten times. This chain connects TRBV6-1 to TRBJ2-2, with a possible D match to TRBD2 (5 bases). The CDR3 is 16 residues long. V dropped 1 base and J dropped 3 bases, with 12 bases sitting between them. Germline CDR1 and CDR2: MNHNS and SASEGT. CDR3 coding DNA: TGTGCCAGCAGTGAAGGGTCCTGGCGGGACACCGGGGAGCTGTTTTTT. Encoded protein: CASSEGSWRDTGELFF.

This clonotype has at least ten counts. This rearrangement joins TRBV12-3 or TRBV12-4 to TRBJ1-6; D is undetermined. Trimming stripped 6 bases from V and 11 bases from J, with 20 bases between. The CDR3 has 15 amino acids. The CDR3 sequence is CASSRARAHRAPLHF. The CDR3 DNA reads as TGTGCCAGCAGCCGGGCCCGGGCCCATCGCGCACCCCTCCACTTT.

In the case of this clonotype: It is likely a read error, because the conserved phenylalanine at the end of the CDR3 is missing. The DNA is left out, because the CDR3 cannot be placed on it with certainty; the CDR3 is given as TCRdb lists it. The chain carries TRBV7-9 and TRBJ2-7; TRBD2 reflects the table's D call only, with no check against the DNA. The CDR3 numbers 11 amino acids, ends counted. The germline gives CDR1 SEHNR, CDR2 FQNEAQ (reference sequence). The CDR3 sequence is CASSSGGEPTY.

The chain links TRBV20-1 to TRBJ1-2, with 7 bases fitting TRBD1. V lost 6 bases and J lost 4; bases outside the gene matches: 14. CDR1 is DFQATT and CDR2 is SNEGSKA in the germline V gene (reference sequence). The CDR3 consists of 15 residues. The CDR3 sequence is CSANLRQGSVYGYTF. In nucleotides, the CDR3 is TGCAGTGCCAATCTTCGACAGGGATCGGTCTATGGCTACACCTTC.

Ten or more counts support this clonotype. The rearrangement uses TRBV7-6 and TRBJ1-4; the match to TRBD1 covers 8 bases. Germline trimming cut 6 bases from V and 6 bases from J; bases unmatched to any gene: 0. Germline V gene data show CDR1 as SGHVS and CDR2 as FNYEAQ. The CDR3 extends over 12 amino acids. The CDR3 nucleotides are TGTGCCAGCAGGACAGGGGATGAAAAACTGTTTTTT. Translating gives CASRTGDEKLFF. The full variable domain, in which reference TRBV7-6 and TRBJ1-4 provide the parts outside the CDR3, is GAGVSQSPRYKVTKRGQDVALRCDPISGHVSLYWYRQALGQGPEFLTYFNYEAQQDKSGLPNDRFSAERPEGSISTLTIQRTEQRDSAMYRCASRTGDEKLFFGSGTQLSVL.

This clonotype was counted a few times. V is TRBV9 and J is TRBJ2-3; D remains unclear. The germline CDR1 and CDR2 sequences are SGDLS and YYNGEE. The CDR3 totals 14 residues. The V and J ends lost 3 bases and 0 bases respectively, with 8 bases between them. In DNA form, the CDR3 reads TGTGCCAGCAGCGAGGAAGTTAGCACAGATACGCAGTATTTT. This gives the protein CASSEEVSTDTQYF.

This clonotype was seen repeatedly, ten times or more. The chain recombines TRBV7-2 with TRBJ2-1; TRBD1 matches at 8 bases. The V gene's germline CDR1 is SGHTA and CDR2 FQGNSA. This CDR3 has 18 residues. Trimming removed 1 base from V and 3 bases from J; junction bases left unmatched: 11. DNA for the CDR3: TGTGCCAGCAGCTTAGACTTTCCGAGACAGGGGTTCTACAATGAGCAGTTCTTC. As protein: CASSLDFPRQGFYNEQFF. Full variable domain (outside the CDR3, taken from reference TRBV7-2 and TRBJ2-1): GAGVSQSPSNKVTEKGKDVELRCDPISGHTALYWYRQSLGQGLEFLIYFQGNSAPDKSGLPSDRFSAERTGGSVSTLTIQRTQQEDSAVYLCASSLDFPRQGFYNEQFFGPGTRLTVL.

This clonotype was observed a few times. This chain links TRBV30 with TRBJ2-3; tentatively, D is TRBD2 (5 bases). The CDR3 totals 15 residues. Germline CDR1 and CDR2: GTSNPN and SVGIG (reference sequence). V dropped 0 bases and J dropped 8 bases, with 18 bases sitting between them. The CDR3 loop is CAWSVLVGAEATQYF. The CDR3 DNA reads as TGTGCCTGGAGTGTACTGGTGGGAGCAGAAGCTACGCAGTATTTT. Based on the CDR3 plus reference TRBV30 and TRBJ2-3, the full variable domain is SQTIHQWPATLVQPVGSPLSLECTVEGTSNPNLYWYRQAAGRGLQLLFYSVGIGQISSEVPQNLSASRPQDRQFILSSKKLLLSDSGFYLCAWSVLVGAEATQYFGPGTRLTVL.

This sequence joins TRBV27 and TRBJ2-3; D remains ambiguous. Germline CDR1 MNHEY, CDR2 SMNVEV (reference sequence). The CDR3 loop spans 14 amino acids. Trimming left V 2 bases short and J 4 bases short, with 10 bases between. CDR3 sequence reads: CASSLRAHPDTQYF. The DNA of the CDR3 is TGTGCCAGCAGTTTACGAGCCCACCCAGATACGCAGTATTTT.

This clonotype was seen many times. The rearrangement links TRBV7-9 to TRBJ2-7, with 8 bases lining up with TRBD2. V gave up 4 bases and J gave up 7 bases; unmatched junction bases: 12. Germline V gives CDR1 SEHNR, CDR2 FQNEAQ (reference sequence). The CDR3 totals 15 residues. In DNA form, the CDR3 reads TGTGCCAGCAGCTCCCTGCAAGGTAGCGGGATGGAGCAGTACTTC. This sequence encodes CASSSLQGSGMEQYF.

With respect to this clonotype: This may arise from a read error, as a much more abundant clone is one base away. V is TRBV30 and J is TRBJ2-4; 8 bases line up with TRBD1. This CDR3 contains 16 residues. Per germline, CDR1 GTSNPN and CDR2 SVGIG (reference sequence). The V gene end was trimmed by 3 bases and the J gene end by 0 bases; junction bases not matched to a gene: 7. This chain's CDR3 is CAWSRQGSSAKNIQYF. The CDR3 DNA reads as TGTGCCTGGAGCAGACAGGGGAGCTCAGCCAAAAACATTCAGTACTTC.

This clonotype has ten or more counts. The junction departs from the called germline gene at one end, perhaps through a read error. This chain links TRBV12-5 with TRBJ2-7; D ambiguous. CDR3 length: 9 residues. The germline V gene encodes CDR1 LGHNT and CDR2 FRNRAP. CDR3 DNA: TGTGCTAGTGGTTGGCCCCCCCACTTC. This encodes CASGWPPHF. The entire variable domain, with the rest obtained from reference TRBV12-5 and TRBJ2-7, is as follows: DARVTQTPRHKVTEMGQEVTMRCQPILGHNTVFWYRQTMMQGLELLAYFRNRAPLDDSGMPKDRFSAEMPDATLATLKIQPSEPRDSAVYFCASGWPPHFGPGTRLTVT.

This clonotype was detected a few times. The CDR3: CASSPLPPGHHSGANVLTF. The CDR3 nucleotides read TGTGCCAGCAGTCCCCTGCCGCCCGGACACCACTCTGGGGCCAACGTCCTGACTTTC. This chain connects TRBV27 to TRBJ2-6; a weak D match, TRBD1 (5 bases). The CDR3 is 19 amino acids. Germline V lookup: CDR1 MNHEY, CDR2 SMNVEV (reference sequence). V lost 5 bases and J 0 bases, leaving 20 bases between the germline ends.